Shown below are 11 T cell receptor beta chains from a single sample sequenced in a study of T cells after yellow fever vaccination (dated by TCRdb to between 2018 and 2020). Library preparation used 5' RACE. TCRdb names Illumina HiSeq 2500 as the instrument used. The public reads were reanalyzed by TCRdb: fastp trimming at Q25, MiXCR alignment, in-frame beta chains only. Each entry merges the rows of one CDR3 protein and shows their most common DNA and genes. This sample comprises a few hundred thousand distinct CDR3 sequences, about 6.2% of them detected only once. The top ten constitute approximately 16% of the sample. The treatment or condition label for this specimen denotes: live attenuated yellow fever vaccine strain. The source material was PBMCs, sampled 5 days after the yellow fever booster vaccination. The receptors were gathered from a man aged 30-40 years who received the YFV17D yellow fever vaccine.

This clonotype has a count of ten or more. The chain employs TRBV7-9 and TRBJ2-4; tentative D call: TRBD1 (6 bases). This CDR3 region has 14 residues. Trimming took off 3 bases at V and 3 bases at J, with 9 bases between the two ends. CDR1 and CDR2 (germline): SEHNR, FQNEAQ (reference sequence). The CDR3 here is CASSLDSFKNIQYF. The DNA for the CDR3 is TGTGCCAGCAGCTTGGACAGTTTCAAAAACATTCAGTACTTC.

The rearrangement links TRBV20-1 to TRBJ2-3, with TRBD1 identical over 7 bases. The CDR3 spans 14 residues. The germline CDR1 and CDR2 sequences are DFQATT and SNEGSKA (reference sequence). V was pared by 6 bases and J by 4 bases, with 10 bases of the junction left unmatched. The CDR3 loop reads CSATATGSPDTQYF. As DNA, the CDR3 is TGCAGTGCAACCGCGACAGGGAGTCCAGATACGCAGTATTTT.

This clonotype was counted ten times or more. The chain carries TRBV5-5 and TRBJ2-1; 9 bases fit TRBD2. The germline V gene has CDR1 SGHKS and CDR2 YYEKEE (reference sequence). The CDR3 covers 17 residues. V gave up 2 bases and J gave up 9 bases; unmatched junction bases: 15. CDR3 bases: TGTGCCAGCAGCTTCCTCCTAGCGGGAAGCTACAATGCTGAGCAGTTCTTC. Amino acid sequence: CASSFLLAGSYNAEQFF.

The sample holds many counts of this clonotype. CDR3 amino acids: CASSLAGRSSYEQYF. CDR3 nucleotides: TGTGCCAGCAGTTTAGCGGGCAGGAGCTCCTACGAGCAGTACTTC. The chain combines TRBV12-3 or TRBV12-4 with TRBJ2-7; D is uncertain. Trimming pared 0 bases from V and 0 bases from J, leaving 9 bases between. This CDR3 has 15 residues.

The chain couples TRBV20-1 to TRBJ1-5, with 9 bases aligning to TRBD1. J lost 3 bases, V lost 5 bases, and 5 bases had no gene match. The CDR3 sequence is 14 residues long. CDR1 and CDR2 from the germline V gene are DFQATT and SNEGSKA (reference sequence). CDR3 in DNA: TGCAGTGCTCGGACAGGGGCCACCAATCAGCCCCAGCATTTT. Amino acids: CSARTGATNQPQHF.

The CDR3 protein is CSASEGSDTDTQYF. CDR3 coding DNA: TGCAGTGCTAGTGAGGGCAGCGACACAGATACGCAGTATTTT. The chain employs TRBV20-1 and TRBJ2-3; D is possibly TRBD2 (5 bases). This CDR3 has 14 amino acids. Germline-derived CDR1 and CDR2 are DFQATT and SNEGSKA (reference sequence). Trimming pared 3 bases from V and 2 bases from J, leaving 12 bases between.

This clonotype was seen a handful of times. V and J are TRBV6-5 and TRBJ2-7, with a weak D call TRBD2 (6 bases). V lost 5 bases, J lost 7 bases, and 12 bases lay in between. The CDR3 has 12 residues. Per the germline V gene, CDR1 is MNHEY and CDR2 is SVGAGI. The CDR3 DNA reads as TGTGCCAGCAGTCCGACTAGTGGAGAGCAGTACTTC. Its translation is CASSPTSGEQYF.

The chain recombines TRBV12-3 or TRBV12-4 with TRBJ1-1, with TRBD1 matching over 9 bases. The CDR3 is made up of 15 amino acids. Losses at the gene ends were 1 base for V and 7 bases for J; bases not matched to a gene: 7. CDR3 sequence: CASSLGTGQGLEAFF. The CDR3 bases are TGTGCCAGCAGTTTAGGGACGGGACAGGGCCTTGAAGCTTTCTTT.

About this clonotype: Sequence at one end of the junction differs from germline and may be a read error. The rearrangement joins TRBV19 to TRBJ2-1, with 7 nucleotides matching TRBD1. Looked up from germline, CDR1 is LNHDA and CDR2 is SQIVND (reference sequence). This CDR3 is built from 15 residues. DNA of the CDR3: TGTGCCAGCAGTAAACAGGGGAAGGCCTACAATGAGCAGTTCTTC. It yields the protein CASSKQGKAYNEQFF.

This clonotype occurred many times. This sequence joins TRBV6-2 or TRBV6-3 and TRBJ2-6; 7 nucleotides match TRBD2. V was pared by 5 bases and J by 4 bases, with 23 bases of the junction left unmatched. There are 21 residues in the CDR3. Per germline, CDR1 MNHEY and CDR2 SVGEGT. CDR3 sequence: CASSPLSGRADPRGGANVLTF. The DNA of the CDR3 is TGTGCCAGCAGTCCCCTCTCTGGGAGGGCCGATCCTCGTGGAGGGGCCAACGTCCTGACTTTC.

The sample holds many counts of this clonotype. Germline and junction disagree at one end, which may indicate a read error. This chain links TRBV5-6 with TRBJ2-5, with D perhaps assigned TRBD1 or TRBD2 (5 bases each). CDR3 length equals 16 residues. Germline values: CDR1 SGHDT, CDR2 YYEEEE. The CDR3 sequence: CASSSSGGDRQGTQYF. The DNA of the CDR3 is TGTGCCAGCAGCTCAAGCGGTGGGGACCGCCAAGGGACCCAGTACTTC.